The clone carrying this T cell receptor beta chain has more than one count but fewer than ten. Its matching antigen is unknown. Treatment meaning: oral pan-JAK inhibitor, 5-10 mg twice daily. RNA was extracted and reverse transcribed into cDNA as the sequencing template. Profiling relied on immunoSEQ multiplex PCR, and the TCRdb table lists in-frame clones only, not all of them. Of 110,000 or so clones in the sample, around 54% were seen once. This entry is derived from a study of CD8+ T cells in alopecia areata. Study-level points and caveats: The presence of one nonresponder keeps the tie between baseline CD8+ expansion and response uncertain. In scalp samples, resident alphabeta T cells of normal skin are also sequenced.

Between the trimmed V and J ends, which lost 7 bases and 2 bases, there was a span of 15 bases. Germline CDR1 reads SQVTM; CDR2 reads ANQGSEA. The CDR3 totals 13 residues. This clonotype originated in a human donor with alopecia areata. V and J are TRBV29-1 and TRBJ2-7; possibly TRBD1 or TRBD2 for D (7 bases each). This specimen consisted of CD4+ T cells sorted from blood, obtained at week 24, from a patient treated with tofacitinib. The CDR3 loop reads CSAAGQTAYEQYF. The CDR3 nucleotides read TGCAGCGCAGCGGGACAGACGGCCTACGAGCAGTACTTC.